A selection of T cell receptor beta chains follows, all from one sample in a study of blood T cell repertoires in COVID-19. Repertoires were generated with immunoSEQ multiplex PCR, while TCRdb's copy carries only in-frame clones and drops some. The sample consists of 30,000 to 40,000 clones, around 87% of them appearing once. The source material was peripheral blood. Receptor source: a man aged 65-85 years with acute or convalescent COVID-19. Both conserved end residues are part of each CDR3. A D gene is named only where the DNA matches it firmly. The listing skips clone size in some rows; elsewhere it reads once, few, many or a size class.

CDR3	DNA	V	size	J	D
CASKIQGGTEAFF	TGTGCCAGTAAGATACAGGGTGGCACTGAAGCTTTCTTT	TRBV19	once	TRBJ1-1	-
CAVRDRENTNEQFF	TGTGCCGTCAGGGACAGGGAAAATACCAATGAGCAGTTCTTC	TRBV10-3	-	TRBJ2-1	TRBD1
CASSTLENGTGLDTIYF	TGTGCCAGCAGCACACTTGAAAACGGGACAGGGTTAGACACCATATATTTT	TRBV21-1	-	TRBJ1-3	-
CASSLGVAGEPETQYF	TGTGCCAGCAGCTTAGGCGTAGCGGGAGAACCGGAGACCCAGTACTTC	TRBV7-2	-	TRBJ2-5	TRBD2
CASSFRGYQPQHF	TGTGCCAGCAGTTTTCGCGGATATCAGCCCCAGCATTTT	TRBV27	once	TRBJ1-5	-
CAWRTSPRTGHAFF	TGTGCCTGGAGAACCAGCCCCAGGACAGGACACGCTTTCTTT	TRBV30	-	TRBJ1-1	TRBD1
CASRLAGEAAQYF	TGTGCCAGCAGGCTAGCGGGAGAGGCGGCGCAGTATTTT	TRBV28	-	TRBJ2-3	TRBD2
CSASLVGGSYEQYF	TGCAGTGCTAGTCTGGTGGGGGGCTCCTACGAGCAGTACTTC	TRBV20-1	-	TRBJ2-7	-
CASQVDYSNQPQHF	TGTGCCAGCCAGGTTGATTATAGCAATCAGCCCCAGCATTTT	TRBV2	-	TRBJ1-5	-
CSASLRGVYNEQFF	TGCAGTGCTAGTCTACGGGGGGTTTACAATGAGCAGTTCTTC	TRBV20-1	-	TRBJ2-1	TRBD2
CASQGTSGGLEVQFF	TGTGCCAGTCAAGGGACTAGCGGGGGCCTCGAGGTGCAGTTCTTC	TRBV19	-	TRBJ2-1	TRBD2
CASSSKGGYTNEKLFF	TGTGCCAGCAGCTCTAAGGGGGGGTATACTAATGAAAAACTGTTTTTT	TRBV7-8	-	TRBJ1-4	-
CASSFQGNTGELFF	TGTGCCAGCAGCTTCCAGGGAAACACCGGGGAGCTGTTTTTT	TRBV11-3	-	TRBJ2-2	-
CASRQNYNSPLHF	TGTGCCAGTAGACAAAACTATAATTCACCCCTCCACTTT	TRBV19	-	TRBJ1-6	-
CASSPTHRAYNEQFF	TGTGCCAGCAGCCCCACCCACAGGGCCTACAATGAGCAGTTCTTC	TRBV3-1/TRBV3-2	-	TRBJ2-1	-
CASRGDRVPDTQYF	TGTGCCAGCAGAGGGGACAGGGTCCCAGATACGCAGTATTTT	TRBV6-5	once	TRBJ2-3	TRBD1